This is a list of T cell receptor beta chains from one sample in a study of blood T cell repertoires in COVID-19. Data came from immunoSEQ multiplex PCR; TCRdb stores just in-frame clones and leaves some out. The sample shows roughly 100,000 clones, approximately 86% of them seen only once. The source material was peripheral blood. These receptors were taken from a woman older than 75 with acute or convalescent COVID-19. Each CDR3 is given with its conserved first and last residue. Fields, in order: D gene, clone size, J gene, V gene, CDR3 protein, CDR3 DNA. The D gene is left open where the match is weak. Rows give clone size only sometimes, using once, few, many, or a class for an expanded clone.

D: NA; size: NA; J: TRBJ2-7; V: TRBV10-3; CDR3: CAISVEGGRSEQYF; DNA: TGTGCCATCAGTGTAGAGGGGGGGCGCTCCGAGCAGTACTTC
D: NA; size: NA; J: TRBJ1-6; V: TRBV7-2; CDR3: CASSFTGRNSPLHF; DNA: TGTGCCAGCAGCTTCACAGGGCGGAATTCACCCCTCCACTTT
D: NA; size: NA; J: TRBJ2-5; V: TRBV6-5; CDR3: CASSYRGLGSQETQYF; DNA: TGTGCCAGCAGTTACCGCGGTCTCGGGTCCCAAGAGACCCAGTACTTC
D: TRBD1; size: NA; J: TRBJ2-7; V: TRBV6-5; CDR3: CASRKTGSPYEQYF; DNA: TGTGCCAGCAGGAAGACAGGGAGCCCCTACGAGCAGTACTTC
D: NA; size: NA; J: TRBJ2-7; V: TRBV11-3; CDR3: CASSRDTRGAYEQYF; DNA: TGTGCCAGCAGCCGGGACACCCGAGGGGCTTACGAGCAGTACTTC
D: NA; size: NA; J: TRBJ1-1; V: TRBV4-1; CDR3: CASSQSGGWAFF; DNA: TGCGCCAGCAGCCAAAGTGGGGGGTGGGCTTTCTTT
D: TRBD1; size: few; J: TRBJ2-7; V: TRBV18; CDR3: CASSPRQGSYEQYF; DNA: TGTGCCAGCTCACCGAGACAGGGATCCTACGAGCAGTACTTC
D: TRBD2; size: NA; J: TRBJ2-3; V: TRBV5-6; CDR3: CASSRYSGGSTDTQYF; DNA: TGTGCCAGCAGCCGGTATAGCGGGGGGAGCACAGATACGCAGTATTTT
D: TRBD1; size: once; J: TRBJ1-5; V: TRBV24-1; CDR3: CATSSGTGGYSNQPQHF; DNA: TGTGCCACCAGCTCCGGGACAGGGGGCTATAGCAATCAGCCCCAGCATTTT
D: NA; size: NA; J: TRBJ1-2; V: TRBV6-5; CDR3: CASSYSGQLANYGYTF; DNA: TGTGCCAGCAGTTACTCGGGGCAGCTAGCTAACTATGGCTACACCTTC
D: TRBD1; size: NA; J: TRBJ1-2; V: TRBV5-4; CDR3: CASSPGQGMDRAYGYTF; DNA: TGTGCCAGCAGCCCGGGACAGGGAATGGATAGGGCCTATGGCTACACCTTC
D: NA; size: NA; J: TRBJ1-5; V: TRBV28; CDR3: CASSLPDRSNQPQHF; DNA: TGTGCCAGCAGTTTACCCGACAGAAGCAATCAGCCCCAGCATTTT
D: NA; size: NA; J: TRBJ2-3; V: TRBV7-3; CDR3: CASSAGLSTDTQYF; DNA: TGTGCCAGCAGTGCGGGACTGAGCACAGATACGCAGTATTTT
D: TRBD2; size: once; J: TRBJ2-7; V: TRBV6-1; CDR3: CASSLAGAAYEQYF; DNA: TGTGCCAGCAGTTTAGCGGGGGCCGCCTACGAGCAGTACTTC
D: TRBD1; size: NA; J: TRBJ1-5; V: TRBV6-5; CDR3: CASSTDRGRQPQHF; DNA: TGTGCCAGCAGTACGGACAGGGGGCGTCAGCCCCAGCATTTT
D: NA; size: once; J: TRBJ2-1; V: TRBV27; CDR3: CASSWDSRWSYNEQFF; DNA: TGTGCCAGCAGTTGGGACTCGCGGTGGTCCTACAATGAGCAGTTCTTC
D: NA; size: NA; J: TRBJ1-1; V: TRBV12-5; CDR3: CASGLVGGEGTEAFF; DNA: TGTGCTAGTGGTTTGGTAGGGGGGGAGGGCACTGAAGCTTTCTTT
D: TRBD1; size: NA; J: TRBJ2-3; V: TRBV5-1; CDR3: CASSLGGAGGAGDTQYF; DNA: TGCGCCAGCAGCTTGGGAGGGGCAGGGGGCGCGGGAGATACGCAGTATTTT
D: TRBD1; size: NA; J: TRBJ2-7; V: TRBV24-1; CDR3: CATSAPGNRGYEQYF; DNA: TGTGCCACCAGTGCCCCGGGGAACAGGGGATACGAGCAGTACTTC
D: NA; size: NA; J: TRBJ1-4; V: TRBV5-1; CDR3: CASSLDGGDEKLFF; DNA: TGCGCCAGCAGCTTGGACGGAGGGGATGAAAAACTGTTTTTT
D: NA; size: NA; J: TRBJ1-1; V: TRBV6-5; CDR3: CASRHTTEAFF; DNA: TGTGCCAGCCGCCACACCACTGAAGCTTTCTTT
D: NA; size: NA; J: TRBJ1-5; V: TRBV12-5; CDR3: CASGLLGASRGIGNQPQHF; DNA: TGTGCTAGTGGTCTTCTAGGGGCGTCAAGGGGGATCGGCAATCAGCCCCAGCATTTT
D: NA; size: NA; J: TRBJ2-2; V: TRBV28; CDR3: CASSLRQGLFIGELFF; DNA: TGTGCCAGCAGTTTGCGACAGGGACTTTTTATCGGGGAGCTGTTTTTT
D: TRBD1; size: NA; J: TRBJ1-6; V: TRBV11-2; CDR3: CASSPGQPGTPLHF; DNA: TGTGCCAGCAGCCCGGGACAGCCGGGGACACCCCTCCACTTT
D: TRBD1; size: NA; J: TRBJ2-2; V: TRBV15; CDR3: CATSRDLGRTRDRGAGELFF; DNA: TGTGCCACCAGCAGAGATCTAGGCCGGACCCGGGACAGGGGGGCCGGGGAGCTGTTTTTT
D: NA; size: NA; J: TRBJ2-3; V: TRBV10-3; CDR3: CAIRGTRSTDTQYF; DNA: TGTGCCATCAGGGGTACTAGAAGTACAGATACGCAGTATTTT
D: TRBD1; size: NA; J: TRBJ1-1; V: TRBV19; CDR3: CASRTRQGEGRTEAFF; DNA: TGTGCCAGTAGAACGAGACAGGGAGAAGGACGGACTGAAGCTTTCTTT
D: NA; size: NA; J: TRBJ1-2; V: TRBV28; CDR3: CASSLGGYGYTF; DNA: TGTGCCAGCAGCCTGGGAGGCTATGGCTACACCTTC
D: NA; size: NA; J: TRBJ2-3; V: TRBV6-6; CDR3: CASSRGGPDTQYF; DNA: TGTGCCAGCAGTAGGGGGGGGCCGGATACGCAGTATTTT
D: NA; size: NA; J: TRBJ1-2; V: TRBV25-1; CDR3: CASSESGGRRYGYTF; DNA: TGTGCCAGCAGTGAATCGGGCGGTAGGAGGTATGGCTACACCTTC
D: TRBD1; size: NA; J: TRBJ1-2; V: TRBV2; CDR3: CASSDSHRGRGGHGYTF; DNA: TGTGCCAGCAGTGACAGCCACAGGGGGCGAGGAGGTCATGGCTACACCTTC
D: TRBD1; size: NA; J: TRBJ1-6; V: TRBV7-9; CDR3: CASSSRQGAFYNSPLHF; DNA: TGTGCCAGCAGCTCCAGACAGGGGGCCTTCTATAATTCACCCCTCCACTTT
D: NA; size: NA; J: TRBJ1-5; V: TRBV6-5; CDR3: CASRHGGINQPQHF; DNA: TGTGCCAGCAGACACGGGGGGATCAATCAGCCCCAGCATTTT
D: NA; size: NA; J: TRBJ2-7; V: TRBV3-1/TRBV3-2; CDR3: CASSRALGGQKFPYEQYF; DNA: TGTGCCAGCAGCCGAGCCCTAGGAGGACAGAAATTTCCCTACGAGCAGTACTTC
D: NA; size: NA; J: TRBJ1-1; V: TRBV3-1/TRBV3-2; CDR3: CASSQTGSPEAFF; DNA: TGTGCCAGCAGCCAAACAGGGAGCCCTGAAGCTTTCTTT
D: NA; size: medium-sized; J: TRBJ1-2; V: TRBV7-8; CDR3: CASSLGTEGDYGYTF; DNA: TGTGCCAGCAGCTTAGGGACAGAGGGGGACTATGGCTACACCTTC
D: NA; size: NA; J: TRBJ1-5; V: TRBV21-1; CDR3: CASSKRARGSNQPQHF; DNA: TGTGCCAGCAGCAAAAGGGCCAGGGGTAGCAATCAGCCCCAGCATTTT
D: TRBD1; size: NA; J: TRBJ2-3; V: TRBV29-1; CDR3: CSVAPGQGGDTQYF; DNA: TGCAGCGTCGCACCGGGACAGGGAGGAGATACGCAGTATTTT
D: TRBD1; size: NA; J: TRBJ1-2; V: TRBV2; CDR3: CASTAGTALYGYTF; DNA: TGTGCCAGCACCGCAGGGACAGCCCTATATGGCTACACCTTC
D: TRBD1; size: NA; J: TRBJ2-2; V: TRBV19; CDR3: CASSTRAGQGAGGELFF; DNA: TGTGCCAGTAGTACGCGTGCGGGTCAGGGGGCCGGCGGGGAGCTGTTTTTT
D: NA; size: NA; J: TRBJ2-2; V: TRBV7-7; CDR3: CASSSRAAGSNTGELFF; DNA: TGTGCTAGCAGCTCCCGGGCCGCGGGGTCGAACACCGGGGAGCTGTTTTTT
D: NA; size: NA; J: TRBJ2-3; V: TRBV7-8; CDR3: CASSSAGAAPSTDTQYF; DNA: TGTGCCAGCTCTTCTGCGGGGGCCGCTCCTAGCACAGATACGCAGTATTTT
D: TRBD2; size: NA; J: TRBJ2-1; V: TRBV5-4; CDR3: CASSRGLAGTYNEQFF; DNA: TGTGCCAGCAGCCGCGGCCTAGCGGGGACCTACAATGAGCAGTTCTTC
D: TRBD1; size: NA; J: TRBJ2-3; V: TRBV5-1; CDR3: CASSPRQGADTQYF; DNA: TGCGCCAGCAGCCCGAGACAGGGTGCAGATACGCAGTATTTT
D: NA; size: NA; J: TRBJ2-2; V: TRBV18; CDR3: CASSPRENTGELFF; DNA: TGTGCCAGCTCACCACGCGAGAACACCGGGGAGCTGTTTTTT
D: NA; size: NA; J: TRBJ2-5; V: TRBV9; CDR3: CASSVAIQETQYF; DNA: TGTGCCAGCAGCGTAGCTATCCAAGAGACCCAGTACTTC
D: NA; size: NA; J: TRBJ2-7; V: TRBV7-2; CDR3: CASSLGLTSYEQYF; DNA: TGTGCCAGCAGCTTGGGACTTACGTCCTACGAGCAGTACTTC
D: TRBD1; size: NA; J: TRBJ1-3; V: TRBV6-1; CDR3: CASSPTGSNGNTIYF; DNA: TGTGCCAGCAGTCCGACAGGGTCGAATGGAAACACCATATATTTT
D: NA; size: NA; J: TRBJ2-7; V: TRBV4-2; CDR3: CASSQEMRDYEQYF; DNA: TGTGCCAGCAGCCAAGAGATGAGGGATTACGAGCAGTACTTC
D: TRBD1; size: NA; J: TRBJ2-7; V: TRBV20-1; CDR3: CSASRQGKVQEQYF; DNA: TGCAGTGCAAGTAGACAGGGCAAGGTTCAAGAGCAGTACTTC
D: NA; size: NA; J: TRBJ2-7; V: TRBV30; CDR3: CAWGTGLNSYEQYF; DNA: TGTGCCTGGGGAACAGGCTTAAACTCCTACGAGCAGTACTTC
D: TRBD1; size: NA; J: TRBJ2-3; V: TRBV30; CDR3: CAWSVSDRVRDTQYF; DNA: TGTGCCTGGAGTGTCTCGGACAGGGTAAGAGATACGCAGTATTTT
D: TRBD1; size: NA; J: TRBJ1-6; V: TRBV11-2; CDR3: CASSPTGDKGPPLHF; DNA: TGTGCCAGCAGCCCGACAGGGGACAAGGGGCCACCCCTCCACTTT
D: NA; size: NA; J: TRBJ2-7; V: TRBV27; CDR3: CASSPRGGALSYEQYF; DNA: TGTGCCAGCAGTCCCCGTGGGGGGGCCCTCTCCTACGAGCAGTACTTC